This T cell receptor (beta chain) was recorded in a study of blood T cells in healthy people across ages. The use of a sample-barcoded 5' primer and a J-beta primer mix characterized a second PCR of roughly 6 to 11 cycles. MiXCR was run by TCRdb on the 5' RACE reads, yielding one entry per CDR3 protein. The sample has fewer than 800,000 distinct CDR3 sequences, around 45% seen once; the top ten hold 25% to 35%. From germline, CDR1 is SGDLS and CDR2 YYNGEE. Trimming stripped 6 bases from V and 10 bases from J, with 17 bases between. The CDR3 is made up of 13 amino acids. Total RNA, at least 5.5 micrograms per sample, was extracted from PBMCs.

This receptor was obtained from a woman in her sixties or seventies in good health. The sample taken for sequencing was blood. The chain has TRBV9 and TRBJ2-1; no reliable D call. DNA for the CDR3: TGTGCCAGCACGCCGTCCGATAGAGGCGAGCAGTTCTTC. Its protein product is CASTPSDRGEQFF.